This T cell receptor beta chain stems from a study of cytomegalovirus exposure and HLA in healthy donors. The V gene's germline CDR1 is MNHEY and CDR2 SVGAGI. This CDR3 spans 14 amino acids. Trimming cost V 8 bases and J 1 base; bases outside gene matches: 7. The PCR was carried out with 60 Vbeta primers and 13 Jbeta primers. Repertoires were generated with immunoSEQ multiplex PCR, while TCRdb's copy carries only in-frame clones and drops some. The sample holds about 210,000 clones, 87% seen once. This clonotype was sampled from a boy aged 2 to 10 in good health and CMV-seronegative. The rearrangement uses TRBV6-5 and TRBJ1-1, with TRBD1 identical over 7 bases. The specimen sequenced was PBMCs. CDR3 nucleotide sequence: TGTGCCAGCCGCCCGACAGGGTCGAACACTGAAGCTTTCTTT. Its translation: CASRPTGSNTEAFF.